A single sample gave rise to the 31 T cell receptor beta chains below, sequenced in a study of blood T cell repertoires in COVID-19. The repertoire was sequenced with immunoSEQ multiplex PCR; TCRdb's copy has only in-frame clones and lacks some. Seen here are around 280,000 clones, about 90% observed once, and the top ten hold about 2.2%. Sequenced: peripheral blood. All receptors come from a woman between 50 and 59 years old who had recovered from COVID-19.

The genes are TRBV15 and TRBJ2-7; 9 bases map to TRBD1. The CDR3 has 14 residues. V was clipped by 6 bases and J by 5 bases; unmatched bases: 8. The V gene's germline CDR1 is LNHNV and CDR2 YYDKDF (reference sequence). The CDR3 DNA reads TGTGCCACCAGGGCTCCGGGACAGGGCCACGAGCAGTACTTC. Protein: CATRAPGQGHEQYF.

This clone is a singleton in its sample. This chain uses TRBV6-5 with TRBJ1-1, with TRBD1 matching 7 bases. Losses at the gene ends were 6 bases for V and 9 bases for J; bases not matched to a gene: 7. Germline CDR1 MNHEY, CDR2 SVGAGI. The CDR3 runs 12 residues. The CDR3 reads CASRKETGKAFF. As DNA, the CDR3 is TGTGCCAGCAGGAAAGAGACAGGGAAAGCTTTCTTT.

The rearrangement links TRBV7-2 to TRBJ1-2, with 9 bases fitting TRBD1. The V gene end was trimmed by 1 base and the J gene end by 1 base; junction bases not matched to a gene: 4. The CDR3 has 16 amino acids. Germline CDR1 SGHTA, CDR2 FQGNSA. The CDR3 nucleotides read TGTGCCAGCAGCTTAGGAGGGACAGGGTTTAACTATGGCTACACCTTC. Its protein is CASSLGGTGFNYGYTF.

To note about this clone: Other DNA sequences in this specimen translate into the identical CDR3. The DNA for the CDR3 is TGTGCCAGCAGTCCGACAGGGTCCTCCTACGAGCAGTACTTC. Its protein product is CASSPTGSSYEQYF. V and J are TRBV6-2 or TRBV6-3 and TRBJ2-7; TRBD1 aligns across 7 bases. With V trimmed by 5 bases and J by 0 bases, 4 bases remained unmatched. Per the germline V gene, CDR1 is MNHEY and CDR2 is SVGEGT. The CDR3 is 14 amino acids.

This sequence joins TRBV5-1 and TRBJ2-1; 10 nucleotides align to TRBD2. CDR3 size: 14 residues. J gave up 9 bases and V 1 base, and 4 bases lay outside the gene matches. Germline CDR1 is SGHRS and CDR2 is YFSETQ. The chain's CDR3 is CASSLLAGVAEQFF. CDR3 nucleotides: TGCGCCAGCAGCTTGCTAGCGGGAGTGGCTGAGCAGTTCTTC.

The chain combines TRBV9 with TRBJ2-7; 7 bases agree with TRBD1. CDR3 size: 14 residues. The V gene end was trimmed by 3 bases and the J gene end by 0 bases; junction bases not matched to a gene: 3. Germline V CDR1 and CDR2: SGDLS, YYNGEE. Here the CDR3 reads CASSARDSSYEQYF. The CDR3 bases are TGTGCCAGCAGCGCCAGGGACAGCTCCTACGAGCAGTACTTC. The variable domain in full, with the rest retrieved from reference TRBV9 and TRBJ2-7, is DSGVTQTPKHLITATGQRVTLRCSPRSGDLSVYWYQQSLDQGLQFLIQYYNGEERAKGNILERFSAQQFPDLHSELNLSSLELGDSALYFCASSARDSSYEQYFGPGTRLTVT.

The genes are TRBV7-3 and TRBJ2-1, with D hard to call. The CDR3 length is 13 residues. The germline CDR1 and CDR2 sequences are SGHTA and FQGTGA. The V and J ends lost 5 bases and 9 bases respectively, with 14 bases between them. CDR3 sequence reads: CASSPQGRSEQFF. The CDR3, as DNA: TGTGCCAGCAGCCCCCAAGGCCGGAGTGAGCAGTTCTTC.

This chain joins TRBV19 and TRBJ1-1; TRBD1 matches 7 bases. Germline CDR1 LNHDA, CDR2 SQIVND (reference sequence). The CDR3 spans 14 residues. V shed 9 bases and J 1 base; nucleotides not matched to a gene: 8. CDR3 sequence: CASNTGVWNTEAFF. CDR3 nucleotide sequence: TGTGCCAGCAATACAGGGGTGTGGAACACTGAAGCTTTCTTT.

This chain links TRBV4-3 with TRBJ1-2; TRBD1 agrees at 11 bases. Losses at the gene ends were 5 bases for V and 3 bases for J; bases not matched to a gene: 5. The germline V gene encodes CDR1 LGHNA and CDR2 YSLEER. The CDR3 runs 15 residues. CDR3 in DNA: TGCGCCAGCAGCTCCGGGACAGGGGGTGACTATGGCTACACCTTC. Translation: CASSSGTGGDYGYTF.

Turning to this clone: This same CDR3 is encoded by further DNA sequences in the sample. The CDR3 protein is CSALMNTEAFF. CDR3 sequence (DNA): TGCAGCGCACTAATGAACACTGAAGCTTTCTTT. This sequence joins TRBV29-1 and TRBJ1-1; unclear D gene. CDR1 and CDR2 from the germline V gene are SQVTM and ANQGSEA. The CDR3 contains 11 residues. The V gene lost 7 bases and the J gene lost 0 bases, with 6 bases spanning the gap.

The rearrangement joins TRBV6-4 to TRBJ2-2, with 15 positions matching TRBD2. V dropped 7 bases and J dropped 6; count of bases not matched to a gene: 9. This CDR3 spans 17 amino acids. CDR1 is MRHNA and CDR2 is SNTAGT in the germline V gene. DNA for the CDR3: TGTGCCAGCAAACGGACTAGCGGGGGGGCCGAGGCCGGGGAGCTGTTTTTT. It is translated as CASKRTSGGAEAGELFF.

V gene TRBV30 combines with J gene TRBJ1-2; TRBD1 might be the D (6 bases). The V end lost 4 bases, the J end lost 3 bases, and 9 bases lay between the germline ends. The CDR3 is 12 residues long. Germline CDR1 and CDR2: GTSNPN and SVGIG (reference sequence). The CDR3 loop is CAWKGGDYGYTF. CDR3 DNA sequence: TGTGCCTGGAAAGGGGGAGACTATGGCTACACCTTC.

The chain uses TRBV7-6 and TRBJ1-6; 10 bases match TRBD1. From germline, CDR1 is SGHVS and CDR2 FNYEAQ. The V gene end was trimmed by 5 bases and the J gene end by 10 bases; junction bases not matched to a gene: 11. The CDR3 extends over 16 amino acids. The chain's CDR3 is CASSHSRDRGWSPLHF. The CDR3 DNA sequence: TGTGCCAGCAGCCACTCGAGGGACAGGGGATGGTCACCCCTCCACTTT.

This clone was recorded at least ten times. V gene TRBV4-2 combines with J gene TRBJ1-6, with TRBD1 matching 9 bases. Trimming removed 1 base from V and 8 bases from J; junction bases left unmatched: 6. This CDR3 comprises 16 residues. Per germline, CDR1 LGHNA and CDR2 YNFKEQ. The CDR3 DNA is TGTGCCAGCAGCCAAGGCGCGGGACAGGGTCATTCACCCCTCCACTTT. Residues: CASSQGAGQGHSPLHF.

The chain links TRBV3-1 (or the pseudogene TRBV3-2) to TRBJ2-3; 8 nucleotides agree with TRBD2. The CDR3 contains 18 residues. CDR1 and CDR2 from the germline V gene are LGHDT and YNNKEL (reference sequence). V lost 1 base, J lost 0 bases, and 9 bases stayed unmatched. CDR3 in DNA: TGTGCCAGCAGCCAAGCGAGATTAGCGGGACCTAGCACAGATACGCAGTATTTT. Protein: CASSQARLAGPSTDTQYF.

The chain recombines TRBV30 with TRBJ1-5, with 7 nucleotides matching TRBD1. Germline CDR1 GTSNPN, CDR2 SVGIG (reference sequence). J lost 4 bases, V lost 2 bases, and 8 bases had no gene match. The CDR3 loop spans 15 amino acids. The CDR3 coding sequence is TGTGCCTGGAGTTACGGGACAGCCCTAAATCAGCCCCAGCATTTT. It translates to CAWSYGTALNQPQHF.

V and J are TRBV6-5 and TRBJ1-2, with TRBD1 identical over 7 bases. J gave up 6 bases and V 4 bases, and 2 bases lay outside the gene matches. This CDR3 has 12 residues. Germline lookup yields CDR1 MNHEY and CDR2 SVGAGI. The CDR3 loop reads CASSLTGNGYTF. CDR3 sequence (DNA): TGTGCCAGCAGTTTGACAGGGAATGGCTACACCTTC.

CDR3 region: CASSYSSRQGAEAFF. CDR3 coding DNA: TGTGCCAGCAGTTACTCCAGCCGACAGGGGGCTGAAGCTTTCTTT. The chain links TRBV6-5 to TRBJ1-1, with TRBD1 identical over 9 bases. The germline V gene has CDR1 MNHEY and CDR2 SVGAGI. The CDR3 runs 15 residues. Germline trimming cut 0 bases from V and 6 bases from J; bases unmatched to any gene: 5.

Only one count was recorded for this clone. V usage is TRBV7-2 and J usage is TRBJ2-7; D not certain. Trimming pared 1 base from V and 6 bases from J, leaving 16 bases between. Per germline, CDR1 SGHTA and CDR2 FQGNSA. This CDR3 spans 15 amino acids. The CDR3 region is CASSLVIGSAVEQYF. As DNA, the CDR3 is TGTGCCAGCAGCTTAGTTATAGGTTCGGCGGTCGAGCAGTACTTC.

A few counts support this clone. The gene calls are TRBV4-3 and TRBJ1-2; 9 bases are a match to TRBD1. The CDR3 spans 15 residues. Trimming cost V 8 bases and J 4 bases; bases outside gene matches: 11. Germline-derived CDR1 and CDR2 are LGHNA and YSLEER. CDR3 sequence (DNA): TGCGCCAGCCGCGAACAGGGGGCGCCTGGCTATGGCTACACCTTC. Its translation: CASREQGAPGYGYTF.

The chain recombines TRBV3-1 (or the pseudogene TRBV3-2) with TRBJ1-1, with a weak D call TRBD1 (5 bases). Germline CDR1 LGHDT, CDR2 YNNKEL (reference sequence). Trimming removed 3 bases at V and 5 bases at J, with 13 bases between. This CDR3 has 14 residues. The CDR3: CASSQQGIPTEAFF. The CDR3 DNA reads TGTGCCAGCAGCCAGCAGGGCATACCGACTGAAGCTTTCTTT.

In its sample, this clone was seen once. The CDR3 reads CASRGGQLNTEAFF. DNA of the CDR3: TGTGCCAGCAGAGGGGGACAGCTGAACACTGAAGCTTTCTTT. The V and J genes are TRBV5-5 and TRBJ1-1; 7 bases are shared with TRBD1. The germline V gene has CDR1 SGHKS and CDR2 YYEKEE (reference sequence). The CDR3 length is 14 residues. V was clipped by 5 bases and J by 0 bases; unmatched bases: 4.

The chain joins TRBV11-1 to TRBJ2-7; the match to TRBD2 covers 9 bases. Losses at the gene ends were 4 bases for V and 0 bases for J; bases not matched to a gene: 1. The length of the CDR3 is 14 residues. Germline lookup yields CDR1 SGHAT and CDR2 FQDESV (reference sequence). The CDR3 coding sequence is TGTGCCAGCAGCTGGACTAGCGACTCCTACGAGCAGTACTTC. Its translation is CASSWTSDSYEQYF.

The chain uses TRBV9 and TRBJ2-2, with TRBD1 as a possible D gene (5 bases). The V gene lost 3 bases and the J gene lost 3 bases, with 21 bases spanning the gap. This CDR3 is built from 18 residues. Germline lookup yields CDR1 SGDLS and CDR2 YYNGEE. Here the CDR3 DNA reads TGTGCCAGCAGCGCCAGTCGGGTCCGCGAAGGGGACACCGGGGAGCTGTTTTTT. It yields the protein CASSASRVREGDTGELFF.

The rearrangement uses TRBV6-1 and TRBJ2-1; maybe TRBD1 (6 bases). The V gene lost 5 bases and the J gene lost 3 bases, with 17 bases spanning the gap. This CDR3 is built from 16 residues. Germline V gene data show CDR1 as MNHNS and CDR2 as SASEGT. The CDR3 spells CASSQDNDRIYNEQFF. Written as DNA, the CDR3 is TGTGCCAGCAGTCAAGACAATGACAGGATCTACAATGAGCAGTTCTTC.

This chain links TRBV9 with TRBJ2-2, with D unresolved. There are 16 residues in the CDR3. The germline V gene encodes CDR1 SGDLS and CDR2 YYNGEE. The V end lost 0 bases, the J end lost 1 base, and 10 bases lay between the germline ends. The CDR3 nucleotides read TGTGCCAGCAGCGTAGGGCACGTGTTGAACACCGGGGAGCTGTTTTTT. Its translation: CASSVGHVLNTGELFF.

This rearrangement joins TRBV5-6 to TRBJ2-7; TRBD2 matches 15 bases. The germline CDR1 and CDR2 sequences are SGHDT and YYEEEE. V trimming: 0 bases; J trimming: 4 bases; junction bases outside the gene matches: 8. This CDR3 has 18 amino acids. The CDR3 region has the DNA TGTGCCAGCAGCTTGGGTCGGACTAGCGGGAGGGTTGATTACGAGCAGTACTTC. It specifies CASSLGRTSGRVDYEQYF.

The sample holds one count of this clone. V usage is TRBV5-1 and J usage is TRBJ1-2; a possible D gene is TRBD1 (5 bases). The V gene's germline CDR1 is SGHRS and CDR2 YFSETQ. Trimming removed 0 bases at V and 8 bases at J, with 11 bases between. The CDR3 contains 13 residues. The CDR3 nucleotides read TGCGCCAGCAGCTTGGCCGGGGGAGGCGGCTACACCTTC. As protein: CASSLAGGGGYTF.

The CDR3 nucleotides are TGTGCCAGCAGTGAAACAGGGGCAGTGGGTGGCTACACCTTC. Protein: CASSETGAVGGYTF. The J gene is TRBJ1-2, the V gene TRBV2; 7 nucleotides agree with TRBD1. The CDR3 has 14 amino acids. The ends lost 2 bases at V and 7 bases at J; junction bases unmatched: 7. Germline values: CDR1 SNHLY, CDR2 FYNNEI.

This clone is a singleton in its sample. The J gene is TRBJ2-3, the V gene TRBV7-9; D is perhaps TRBD2 (5 bases). CDR3 length: 14 amino acids. Germline CDR1 and CDR2: SEHNR and FQNEAQ (reference sequence). The ends were cut back, 4 bases at V and 4 bases at J, with 12 bases in the middle. The CDR3 sequence is CASSWGEGADTQYF. As DNA, the CDR3 is TGTGCCAGCAGCTGGGGTGAGGGTGCAGATACGCAGTATTTT.

The V gene is TRBV5-6, the J gene TRBJ2-3, with unresolved D. This CDR3 has 15 residues. V was cut by 7 bases and J by 6 bases, with 21 bases left in between. CDR1 SGHDT and CDR2 YYEEEE come from the germline V gene. This chain's CDR3 is CASSSVGALADTQYF. In nucleotides, the CDR3 is TGTGCCAGCTCCTCAGTCGGAGCTCTGGCGGATACGCAGTATTTT. Full variable domain (remainder filled in from reference TRBV5-6 and TRBJ2-3): DAGVTQSPTHLIKTRGQQVTLRCSPKSGHDTVSWYQQALGQGPQFIFQYYEEEERQRGNFPDRFSGHQFPNYSSELNVNALLLGDSALYLCASSSVGALADTQYFGPGTRLTVL.